The 5 T cell receptor beta chains reported below all come from one sample, sequenced in a study of T cell clonality in common variable immunodeficiency. This table comes from immunoSEQ multiplex PCR, and its TCRdb copy is limited to in-frame clones, with some not included. The sample includes about 35,000 clones, none of them occurring once. The sequenced sample consisted of peripheral blood mononuclear cells. The receptors come from a person between 18 and 75 years old in good health.

The sample holds many counts of this clone. Different DNA sequences within this sample yield the same CDR3. CDR3 DNA, as far as it was read: TGTGCCAGCAGCTTACAGGGGACTGGAAACACC. This sequence encodes CASSLQGTGNT. The full-length CDR3 reads as CASSLQGTGNTIYF. The V call is TRBV2, the J call TRBJ1-3; 7 bases fit TRBD1. With the read ending 3 residues before the CDR3 end, the germline J gene is used to fill in that end. Looked up from germline, CDR1 is SNHLY and CDR2 is FYNNEI. Unmatched junction bases numbered 4, after V lost 6 bases and J lost 2 bases. The CDR3 spans 14 residues.

This clone occurred many times. The CDR3 end lies 3 residues beyond the end of the read and is filled in from the germline J gene. The chain uses TRBV14 and TRBJ1-5; the D is unclear. Germline lookup yields CDR1 SGHDN and CDR2 FVKESK. The ends were cut back, 6 bases at V and 3 bases at J, with 12 bases in the middle. The CDR3 has 14 amino acids. CDR3 amino acids: CASSYRAYNQPQHF. The DNA read from the CDR3 is TGTGCCAGCAGTTACCGTGCGTACAATCAGCCC. Looking up the rest from reference TRBV14 and TRBJ1-5 gives the full variable domain: EAGVTQFPSHSVIEKGQTVTLRCDPISGHDNLYWYRRVMGKEIKFLLHFVKESKQDESGMPNNRFLAERTGGTYSTLKVQPAELEDSGVYFCASSYRAYNQPQHFGDGTRLSIL.

Only a few counts were recorded for this clone. The read stops 3 residues short of the end of the CDR3; the missing end is completed from the germline J gene. This chain uses TRBV7-9 with TRBJ2-3, with 8 positions matching TRBD1. CDR1 is SEHNR, CDR2 FQNEAQ, per germline (reference sequence). The CDR3 covers 15 residues. This CDR3 reads CASSLLSGGQETQYF. CDR3 bases read: TGTGCCAGCAGCTTGTTGTCAGGGGGCCAAGAGACG.

This clone has at least ten counts. The CDR3 end lies 3 residues beyond the end of the read and is filled in from the germline J gene. The V gene is TRBV5-1, the J gene TRBJ1-2; no firm D call. V was cut by 1 base and J by 1 base, with 8 bases left in between. Germline lookup yields CDR1 SGHRS and CDR2 YFSETQ. The CDR3 consists of 14 residues. CDR3: CASSLNGNNYGYTF. Partial CDR3 DNA: TGCGCCAGCAGCTTGAACGGTAATAACTATGGC.

In its sample, this clone was seen many times. The read gets to within 3 residues of the CDR3 end, and the germline J gene fills in the rest. The V call is TRBV18, the J call TRBJ1-1, with D possibly matching TRBD1 (6 bases). The CDR3 totals 14 residues. With 3 bases removed from V and 4 bases from J, the gap between germline ends came to 12 bases. Germline CDR1 and CDR2: KGHSH and LQKENI. The CDR3 loop reads CASSPSQGLTEAFF. Partial CDR3 DNA: TGTGCCAGCTCACCTTCACAGGGCCTCACTGAA.